The clone carrying this TCR beta chain was recorded a few times. Its antigen is undetermined. The CDR3 consists of 14 residues. V was cut by 0 bases and J by 10 bases, with 16 bases left in between. Per the germline V gene, CDR1 is MGHRA and CDR2 is YSYEKL. This entry belongs to a study of OX40 agonist ivuxolimab in advanced cancers. Across the whole study: Of mixed ages from about 20 to 90 and averaging roughly 60 years, the group was around 78% male. Patients achieving partial responses numbered three: one hepatocellular carcinoma case and two cutaneous melanoma cases. Findings and limits, study-wide: In general, CD8+ T cells held more expanded clones than CD4+ did, on average.

Only in-frame clones appear in the TCRdb table, and some are missing; sequencing was by immunoSEQ multiplex PCR. In the table there are about 47,000 clones, less than 90% of which are singletons. The material sequenced was CD4+ or CD8+ T cells sorted from blood, taken in a trial of the OX40 agonist ivuxolimab. The source is an adult with an advanced solid tumor such as melanoma, head and neck, liver or kidney cancer. The rearrangement uses TRBV4-1 and TRBJ2-7, with D possibly matching TRBD2 (5 bases). In DNA form, the CDR3 reads TGCGCCAGCAGCCAAGAAGTCGATGGACTCCCCCAGTACTTC. Translated, it gives CASSQEVDGLPQYF.